The source of this TCR beta chain is a study of blood T cell repertoires in COVID-19. About this clone itself: Mismatch with germline at one junction end may stem from a read error.

Clones were sequenced by immunoSEQ multiplex PCR, and TCRdb holds only the in-frame ones, with some missing. The table has fewer than 200,000 clones, roughly 88% seen once; the top ten hold approximately 5%. The CDR3 sequence is 15 residues long. Looked up from germline, CDR1 is KGHSH and CDR2 is LQKENI. Source material: peripheral blood. The clonotype was recovered from a man younger than 35 with COVID-19, enrolled during active disease. This rearrangement joins TRBV18 to TRBJ1-4; 7 positions agree with TRBD1. The CDR3 DNA follows: TGTGCCAGCGGGACAGAGCATGCAACTAATGAAAAACTGCTTTTT. Protein sequence: CASGTEHATNEKLLF.